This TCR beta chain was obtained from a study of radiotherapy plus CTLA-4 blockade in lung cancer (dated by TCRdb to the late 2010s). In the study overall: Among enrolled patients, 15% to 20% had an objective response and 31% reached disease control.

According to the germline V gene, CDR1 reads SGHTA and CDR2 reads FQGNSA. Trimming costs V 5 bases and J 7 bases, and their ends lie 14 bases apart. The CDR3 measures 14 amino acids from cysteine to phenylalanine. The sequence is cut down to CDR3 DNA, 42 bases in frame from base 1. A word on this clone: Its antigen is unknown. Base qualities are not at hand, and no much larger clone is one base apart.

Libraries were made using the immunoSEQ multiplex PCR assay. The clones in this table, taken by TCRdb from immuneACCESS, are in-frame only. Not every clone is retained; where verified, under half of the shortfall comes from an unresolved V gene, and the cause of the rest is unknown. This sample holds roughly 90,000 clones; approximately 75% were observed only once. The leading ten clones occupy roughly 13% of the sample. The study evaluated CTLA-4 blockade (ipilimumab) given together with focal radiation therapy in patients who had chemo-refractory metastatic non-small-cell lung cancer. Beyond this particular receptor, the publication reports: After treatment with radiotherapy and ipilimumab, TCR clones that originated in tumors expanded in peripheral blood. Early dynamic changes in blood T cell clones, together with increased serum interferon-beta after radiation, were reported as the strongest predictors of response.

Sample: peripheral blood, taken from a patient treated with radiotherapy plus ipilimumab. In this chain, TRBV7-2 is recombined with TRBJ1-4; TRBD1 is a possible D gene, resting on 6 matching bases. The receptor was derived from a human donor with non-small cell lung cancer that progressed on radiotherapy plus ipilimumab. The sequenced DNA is TGTGCCAGCAGCCCCCAGGGGTCGGGTGAAAAACTGTTTTTT. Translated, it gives CASSPQGSGEKLFF.